In its sample, the clone carrying this T cell receptor beta chain was seen many times. The antigen remains unidentified. This entry is derived from a study of T cells after yellow fever vaccination. Germline V CDR1 and CDR2: MGHRA, YSYEKL. This CDR3 has 23 amino acids. Trimming at V came to 1 base and at J to 0 bases, leaving 19 bases not matched to a gene. Points from the study as a whole: Boosting was followed by the reappearance of most primary-vaccination clones (roughly 96% CD4, 70% to 90% CD8).

5'RACE template switching added a universal primer site and UMIs to TCR cDNA. Each CDR3 protein gets one entry after TCRdb re-called the 5' RACE reads with MiXCR. The sample shows about 300,000 distinct CDR3 sequences, about 4% of them seen only once. The source was PBMCs, collected 5 days after the yellow fever booster vaccination. The origin of this receptor is a young man who received the YFV17D yellow fever vaccine. The genes are TRBV4-1 and TRBJ2-1; 12 nucleotides align to TRBD1. CDR3 in amino acids: CASSQGLGYGTGGARSSYNEQFF. The CDR3 bases are TGCGCCAGCAGCCAAGGGCTTGGATATGGGACAGGGGGCGCCCGGAGCTCCTACAATGAGCAGTTCTTC.